These T cell receptor beta chains were read from a single sample in a study of prognosis after radiotherapy for stage I lung cancer. TCRdb analysed the multiplex PCR reads with MiXCR anew, one entry per CDR3 protein. The table includes tens of thousands of distinct CDR3 sequences, approximately 26% detected once. Sample: PBMCs, taken before or after stereotactic body radiation therapy (not recorded which). The receptors stem from a donor of 50 years or more with non-small cell lung cancer. CDR3s leave out the opening cysteine and the closing phenylalanine or tryptophan. The D gene is left open where the match is weak. Clone size is given for some rows only: seen once, a few or many times, or a class if the clone is expanded.

>NA|TRBJ1-2|TRBV5-1|many
ASSLGYGYYGYT
>NA|TRBJ2-1|TRBV7-2|many
ASSLGVPAEQF
>NA|TRBJ2-4|TRBV6-1|many
ASTPGAAKNIQY
>NA|TRBJ1-1|TRBV24-1|many
ATNFGTEAF
>NA|TRBJ2-7|TRBV20-1|many
SATKDTATYEQY
>NA|TRBJ1-1|TRBV28|many
ASSIQGRRTEAF
>NA|TRBJ1-2|TRBV3-1|many
ASSPRADYGYT
>NA|TRBJ1-6|TRBV27|medium-sized
ASSLPGRALH
>NA|TRBJ2-6|TRBV5-1|many
ASSLVQTGANVLT
>NA|TRBJ1-2|TRBV7-2|many
ASSSPTGEGYT
>NA|TRBJ1-3|TRBV6-1|many
ASSEPPGNTIY
>NA|TRBJ1-1|TRBV24-1|many
ATSGGETGRGTEAF
>NA|TRBJ1-3|TRBV7-7|NA
ATSLSGDLSTIY
>NA|TRBJ2-3|TRBV9|many
ASSVQGADTQY
>TRBD2|TRBJ2-1|TRBV2|NA
AISPLAGGPLEQF
>NA|TRBJ1-6|TRBV30|many
AWRRDKKDSPLH
>NA|TRBJ1-4|TRBV18|many
ASSPGGVEYEKLF